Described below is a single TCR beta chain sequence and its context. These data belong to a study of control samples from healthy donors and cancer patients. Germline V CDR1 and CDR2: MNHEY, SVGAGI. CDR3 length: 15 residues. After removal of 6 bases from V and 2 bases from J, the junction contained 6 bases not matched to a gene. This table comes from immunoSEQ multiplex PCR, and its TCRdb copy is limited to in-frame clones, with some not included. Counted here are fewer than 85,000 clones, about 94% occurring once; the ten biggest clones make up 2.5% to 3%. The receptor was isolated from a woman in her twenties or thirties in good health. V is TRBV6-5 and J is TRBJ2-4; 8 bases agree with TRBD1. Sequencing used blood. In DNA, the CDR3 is TGTGCCAGCAGGCCCCGGGACAGGTCCAAAAACATTCAGTACTTC. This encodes CASRPRDRSKNIQYF.